The rows below give T cell receptor beta chains drawn from one sample of a study of blood T cell repertoires in COVID-19. Assay used: immunoSEQ multiplex PCR; TCRdb lists only in-frame clones, some missing. The sample holds roughly 180,000 clones, roughly 86% seen once. Sequenced material: peripheral blood. The receptors derive from a woman in her twenties or thirties with active or convalescent COVID-19. The CDR3 runs from the conserved cysteine through the conserved F or W. A D gene is named only where the DNA matches it firmly. A clone size is listed for some rows: how often the clone was seen (once, few, many), or a class if it is expanded.

v_call: TRBV10-2; clone_size: -; d_call: -; j_call: TRBJ2-1; cdr3_nt: TGCGCCAGCAGTGAGTTCACTTCCCACAATGAGCAGTTCTTC; cdr3_aa: CASSEFTSHNEQFF
v_call: TRBV18; clone_size: -; d_call: TRBD2; j_call: TRBJ2-3; cdr3_nt: TGTGCCAGCTCACACCTTGATACTAGCGGGGGGGCCAAAACAGATACGCAGTATTTT; cdr3_aa: CASSHLDTSGGAKTDTQYF
v_call: TRBV28; clone_size: few; d_call: -; j_call: TRBJ2-1; cdr3_nt: TGTGCCAGCAGTTCCGGGGTCCCCTACAATGAGCAGTTCTTC; cdr3_aa: CASSSGVPYNEQFF
v_call: TRBV7-2; clone_size: -; d_call: -; j_call: TRBJ2-5; cdr3_nt: TGTGCCAGCAGGCCGGCTCGCGGACAAGAGACCCAGTACTTC; cdr3_aa: CASRPARGQETQYF
v_call: TRBV27; clone_size: -; d_call: -; j_call: TRBJ1-4; cdr3_nt: TGTGCCAGCAGTTCCCGACACATTGCAACTAATGAAAAACTGTTTTTT; cdr3_aa: CASSSRHIATNEKLFF
v_call: TRBV10-3; clone_size: -; d_call: TRBD1; j_call: TRBJ2-7; cdr3_nt: TGTGCCATCAGTGAGCCCGGACAGGGGCACTCCTACGAGCAGTACTTC; cdr3_aa: CAISEPGQGHSYEQYF
v_call: TRBV3-1/TRBV3-2; clone_size: -; d_call: TRBD2; j_call: TRBJ2-2; cdr3_nt: TGTGCCAGCAGCCCCCGTTTGCGGGGGGGTTATACCGGGGAGCTGTTTTTT; cdr3_aa: CASSPRLRGGYTGELFF
v_call: TRBV18; clone_size: -; d_call: -; j_call: TRBJ1-2; cdr3_nt: TGTGCCAGCTCACCAGCCCGGGACAACTTTGGGAACACCTTC; cdr3_aa: CASSPARDNFGNTF
v_call: TRBV2; clone_size: few; d_call: TRBD2; j_call: TRBJ2-1; cdr3_nt: TGTGCCAGCATTTGGGGGGGGAATGAGCAGTTCTTC; cdr3_aa: CASIWGGNEQFF
v_call: TRBV10-3; clone_size: once; d_call: -; j_call: TRBJ1-4; cdr3_nt: TGTGCCATCAGTGAATGGGGGGGAACTAATGAAAAACTGTTTTTT; cdr3_aa: CAISEWGGTNEKLFF
v_call: TRBV28; clone_size: -; d_call: TRBD1; j_call: TRBJ2-7; cdr3_nt: TGTGCCAGCGGACTTACAGGGGGCTCCTACGAGCAGTACTTC; cdr3_aa: CASGLTGGSYEQYF
v_call: TRBV12-3/TRBV12-4; clone_size: -; d_call: -; j_call: TRBJ2-2; cdr3_nt: TGTGCCAGTAGGGGCCACACCGGGGAGCTGTTTTTT; cdr3_aa: CASRGHTGELFF
v_call: TRBV6-1; clone_size: -; d_call: -; j_call: TRBJ1-5; cdr3_nt: TGTGCCAGCAGTGAATTACGGGGGCCCCAGCATTTT; cdr3_aa: CASSELRGPQHF
v_call: TRBV27; clone_size: -; d_call: -; j_call: TRBJ1-2; cdr3_nt: TGTGCCAGCAGTTTATTTTTCGGTTCTAACTATGGCTACACCTTC; cdr3_aa: CASSLFFGSNYGYTF
v_call: TRBV2; clone_size: -; d_call: -; j_call: TRBJ1-2; cdr3_nt: TGTGCCAGCAGTGACGAGTTGGGGCCCTCCGGCTATGGCTACACCTTC; cdr3_aa: CASSDELGPSGYGYTF
v_call: TRBV27; clone_size: -; d_call: TRBD1; j_call: TRBJ1-3; cdr3_nt: TGTGCCAGCAGTCTCACCCGTCCAGGGGGCTTTAGATCTGGAAACACCATATATTTT; cdr3_aa: CASSLTRPGGFRSGNTIYF
v_call: TRBV6-2/TRBV6-3; clone_size: -; d_call: -; j_call: TRBJ1-3; cdr3_nt: TGTGCCAGCAGCCCAACGTACACCTCCTCTGGAAACACCATATATTTT; cdr3_aa: CASSPTYTSSGNTIYF
v_call: TRBV29-1; clone_size: -; d_call: TRBD1; j_call: TRBJ1-1; cdr3_nt: TGCAGCGTGGGACAGCATATGAACACTGAAGCTTTCTTT; cdr3_aa: CSVGQHMNTEAFF
v_call: TRBV5-4; clone_size: -; d_call: -; j_call: TRBJ2-2; cdr3_nt: TGTGCCAGCAGCTTGGACAGGAACACCGGGGAGCTGTTTTTT; cdr3_aa: CASSLDRNTGELFF
v_call: TRBV27; clone_size: -; d_call: -; j_call: TRBJ2-3; cdr3_nt: TGTGCCAGCAGTTTGTCTGGGGGCAGGGATACGCAGTATTTT; cdr3_aa: CASSLSGGRDTQYF
v_call: TRBV7-9; clone_size: -; d_call: -; j_call: TRBJ2-7; cdr3_nt: TGTGCCAGCAGCTTAGATGCTACTTCTGGCTACGAGCAGTACTTC; cdr3_aa: CASSLDATSGYEQYF
v_call: TRBV6-6; clone_size: -; d_call: -; j_call: TRBJ1-1; cdr3_nt: TGTGCCAGCAGTTACACCCGCCCTGGAGGGAACACTGAAGCTTTCTTT; cdr3_aa: CASSYTRPGGNTEAFF
v_call: TRBV2; clone_size: -; d_call: TRBD1; j_call: TRBJ1-2; cdr3_nt: TGTGCCAGCAGGCAACAGGGGGCCCCTGATGGCTACACCTTC; cdr3_aa: CASRQQGAPDGYTF
v_call: TRBV19; clone_size: -; d_call: TRBD1; j_call: TRBJ1-2; cdr3_nt: TGTGCCAGTAGTATGCCGCGACAGGGCAACTATGGCTACACCTTC; cdr3_aa: CASSMPRQGNYGYTF
v_call: TRBV4-2; clone_size: -; d_call: -; j_call: TRBJ2-1; cdr3_nt: TGTGCCAGCAGCCAAAACGGGATTGGACAGTTCTTC; cdr3_aa: CASSQNGIGQFF
v_call: TRBV9; clone_size: -; d_call: TRBD2; j_call: TRBJ2-7; cdr3_nt: TGTGCCAGCAGCGGAGGGACTATCGAGCAGTACTTC; cdr3_aa: CASSGGTIEQYF